The 29 T cell receptor beta chains presented below share a single source sample, sequenced in a study of PD-1 blockade in classical Hodgkin lymphoma. Time point noted: cycle 4 day 1 (C4D1), after less than 7 weeks of nivolumab. Each and every patient relapsed after autologous stem cell transplantation, and patients got differing brentuximab vedotin exposure. The CD4+ T cells used were purified from thawed PBMCs through magnetic negative selection. Libraries were prepared by immunoSEQ multiplex PCR; TCRdb keeps only in-frame clonotypes and omits some of them. The sample consists of around 26,000 clones, over 75% of them appearing once. The source was CD4+ T cells from blood, collected before the fourth cycle of nivolumab. These receptors all come from a human donor with classical Hodgkin lymphoma.

The rearrangement joins TRBV5-6 to TRBJ2-5; no reliable D call. In germline, CDR1 is SGHDT, CDR2 YYEEEE. V was clipped by 4 bases and J by 3 bases, with 10 bases between them. The CDR3 totals 13 residues. The chain's CDR3 is CASSIDTKETQYF. DNA of the CDR3: TGTGCCAGCAGCATTGATACAAAAGAGACCCAGTACTTC. Complete variable domain (other parts from reference TRBV5-6 and TRBJ2-5): DAGVTQSPTHLIKTRGQQVTLRCSPKSGHDTVSWYQQALGQGPQFIFQYYEEEERQRGNFPDRFSGHQFPNYSSELNVNALLLGDSALYLCASSIDTKETQYFGPGTRLLVL.

A single count supports this clone. The rearrangement joins TRBV9 to TRBJ2-1; 7 nucleotides match TRBD2. After removal of 6 bases from V and 7 bases from J, the junction contained 13 bases not matched to a gene. Germline V gene data show CDR1 as SGDLS and CDR2 as YYNGEE. The CDR3 extends over 15 amino acids. The DNA for the CDR3 is TGTGCCAGCACGTGGGGGGGTATTGCTGGTAATGAGCAGTTCTTC. Its protein is CASTWGGIAGNEQFF. Variable domain in full (rest from reference TRBV9 and TRBJ2-1): DSGVTQTPKHLITATGQRVTLRCSPRSGDLSVYWYQQSLDQGLQFLIQYYNGEERAKGNILERFSAQQFPDLHSELNLSSLELGDSALYFCASTWGGIAGNEQFFGPGTRLTVL.

The gene calls are TRBV7-2 and TRBJ2-7; D ambiguous. V lost 5 bases and J 3 bases, leaving 17 bases between the germline ends. The germline gives CDR1 SGHTA, CDR2 FQGNSA. The CDR3 has 15 amino acids. The CDR3 sequence: CASSPSGMGVYEQYF. The CDR3 nucleotides are TGTGCCAGCAGCCCGAGTGGGATGGGCGTCTACGAGCAGTACTTC.

V and J are TRBV28 and TRBJ1-1; D is possibly TRBD1 (5 bases). CDR1 MDHEN and CDR2 SYDVKM come from the germline V gene. This CDR3 is 14 amino acids long. V lost 7 bases and J lost 2, with 14 bases in between. This CDR3 reads CASTATDANTEAFF. CDR3 bases: TGTGCCAGCACCGCGACAGACGCTAACACTGAAGCTTTCTTT.

The chain employs TRBV5-4 and TRBJ2-2; D not certain. There are 16 residues in the CDR3. V lost 0 bases and J 1 base, leaving 10 bases between the germline ends. Germline CDR1 is SGHNT and CDR2 is YYREEE (reference sequence). CDR3 sequence reads: CASSLGEALNTGELFF. DNA for the CDR3: TGTGCCAGCAGCTTGGGAGAGGCCCTGAACACCGGGGAGCTGTTTTTT.

The chain couples TRBV9 to TRBJ1-2; a possible D gene is TRBD1 (6 bases). This CDR3 is built from 12 residues. Germline loops: CDR1 SGDLS, CDR2 YYNGEE. The V end was cut by 7 bases, the J end by 8 bases, with 15 bases between. CDR3 sequence: CASFTGFRGYTF. Written as DNA, the CDR3 is TGTGCCAGCTTCACAGGGTTCCGGGGCTACACCTTC.

This clone showed up just once. The V and J genes are TRBV7-2 and TRBJ2-3, with TRBD2 matching over 11 bases. CDR1 is SGHTA and CDR2 is FQGNSA in the germline V gene. The trim removed 6 bases at V and 4 bases at J, leaving 9 bases unmatched. This CDR3 has 16 amino acids. As DNA, the CDR3 is TGTGCCAGCAGACCACCGATTAGCGGGGGGGCAGATACGCAGTATTTT. It encodes CASRPPISGGADTQYF.

The V and J genes are TRBV4-3 and TRBJ1-4; no clear D gene. V lost 1 base, J lost 7 bases, and 13 bases lay in between. The CDR3 length is 15 residues. The V gene's germline CDR1 is LGHNA and CDR2 YSLEER. In nucleotides, the CDR3 is TGCGCCAGCAGCCAAGGGAATTTGGGAGGTGAAAAACTGTTTTTT. It codes for CASSQGNLGGEKLFF.

The chain employs TRBV6-1 and TRBJ2-1, with 10 bases lining up with TRBD1. The V gene's germline CDR1 is MNHNS and CDR2 SASEGT. The CDR3 spans 14 residues. Trimming cost V 7 bases and J 4 bases; bases outside gene matches: 4. CDR3 region: CASKPGQGYNEQFF. DNA for the CDR3: TGTGCCAGCAAACCGGGACAGGGGTACAATGAGCAGTTCTTC.

This chain connects TRBV19 to TRBJ1-2; 9 nucleotides match TRBD1. V lost 10 bases and J lost 6; bases outside the gene matches: 12. This CDR3 has 14 residues. Germline V CDR1 and CDR2: LNHDA, SQIVND (reference sequence). The CDR3: CATRPWDREDGYTF. In DNA form, the CDR3 reads TGTGCCACGCGCCCTTGGGACAGGGAGGATGGCTACACCTTC. Full variable domain (rest looked up from reference TRBV19 and TRBJ1-2): DGGITQSPKYLFRKEGQNVTLSCEQNLNHDAMYWYRQDPGQGLRLIYYSQIVNDFQKGDIAEGYSVSREKKESFPLTVTSAQKNPTAFYLCATRPWDREDGYTFGSGTRLTVV.

J is TRBJ2-1 and V is TRBV12-5; D is ambiguous. Germline V lookup: CDR1 LGHNT, CDR2 FRNRAP. The CDR3 is 12 amino acids. V lost 6 bases, J lost 3 bases, and 6 bases lay in between. CDR3 sequence: CASGPDYNEQFF. The CDR3 DNA reads as TGTGCTAGTGGCCCCGACTACAATGAGCAGTTCTTC.

This chain connects TRBV6-5 to TRBJ1-1; no clear D. The CDR3 has 11 residues. The germline CDR1 and CDR2 sequences are MNHEY and SVGAGI. The CDR3 DNA reads as TGTGCGTCAAGAGATAACACTGAAGCTTTCTTT. It is translated as CASRDNTEAFF.

The J gene is TRBJ2-3, the V gene TRBV7-9, with 9 bases matching TRBD1. V shed 8 bases, J shed 6 bases, and the junction held 12 bases outside the gene matches. CDR1 is SEHNR and CDR2 is FQNEAQ in the germline V gene (reference sequence). CDR3 length: 15 residues. This CDR3 reads CASCPGTGIFDTQYF. CDR3 sequence (DNA): TGTGCCAGCTGCCCCGGGACAGGGATTTTTGATACGCAGTATTTT.

This clone occurred a few times. This rearrangement joins TRBV4-2 to TRBJ2-5, with 11 bases aligning to TRBD2. The CDR3 has 24 residues. V trimming: 4 bases; J trimming: 0 bases; junction bases outside the gene matches: 28. Germline V gene sequence: CDR1 LGHNA, CDR2 YNFKEQ. The CDR3 spells CASSRGGLGSYTGTSGKYQETQYF. The CDR3 coding sequence is TGTGCCAGCAGCCGGGGGGGTTTAGGTTCCTATACCGGGACTAGCGGAAAGTACCAAGAGACCCAGTACTTC.

The V gene is TRBV7-6, the J gene TRBJ2-7, with 9 bases that match TRBD1. Germline V gene lookup returns CDR1 SGHVS and CDR2 FNYEAQ. V was pared by 5 bases and J by 5 bases, with 7 bases of the junction left unmatched. The CDR3 covers 14 residues. The CDR3 nucleotides read TGTGCCAGCAGCCCCGGGACAGGGAAAGACGAGCAGTACTTC. Encoded protein: CASSPGTGKDEQYF.

This sequence joins TRBV2 and TRBJ2-1; TRBD2 might be the D (6 bases). The CDR3 length is 11 residues. Germline CDR1 SNHLY, CDR2 FYNNEI. Trimming cost V 10 bases and J 4 bases, with 8 bases left between them. CDR3 sequence: CATGEYNEQFF. CDR3 bases: TGTGCCACGGGAGAATACAATGAGCAGTTCTTC.

The rearrangement uses TRBV18 and TRBJ1-2; no definite D call. Trimming left V 3 bases short and J 6 bases short, with 20 bases between. Germline V gives CDR1 KGHSH, CDR2 LQKENI. The CDR3 has 16 residues. CDR3 nucleotide sequence: TGTGCCAGCTCACCGTTTTCCAACAGTGCGGAGCATGGCTACACCTTC. Its protein is CASSPFSNSAEHGYTF.

The V call is TRBV7-2, the J call TRBJ1-2, with D possibly being TRBD1 (5 bases). CDR3 length equals 11 residues. V dropped 4 bases and J dropped 8 bases, with 8 bases sitting between them. CDR1 and CDR2 (germline): SGHTA, FQGNSA. The CDR3 region has the DNA TGTGCCAGCAGCTCGAACAGGGGCTACACCTTC. Its translation is CASSSNRGYTF. The variable domain in full, completed from reference TRBV7-2 and TRBJ1-2, reads GAGVSQSPSNKVTEKGKDVELRCDPISGHTALYWYRQSLGQGLEFLIYFQGNSAPDKSGLPSDRFSAERTGGSVSTLTIQRTQQEDSAVYLCASSSNRGYTFGSGTRLTVV.

The chain uses TRBV19 and TRBJ1-5; tentatively, D is TRBD1 (6 bases). Germline V gives CDR1 LNHDA, CDR2 SQIVND (reference sequence). CDR3 length equals 14 residues. V lost 5 bases and J lost 5, with 13 bases in between. CDR3 sequence: CASSPTGGHQPQHF. CDR3 DNA sequence: TGTGCCAGTAGTCCGACAGGAGGACATCAGCCCCAGCATTTT.

This chain joins TRBV5-1 and TRBJ2-7; 8 nucleotides agree with TRBD1. This CDR3 contains 14 residues. The V segment lost 4 bases and the J segment 4 bases; nucleotides outside the gene matches: 7. Germline CDR1 and CDR2: SGHRS and YFSETQ. The CDR3 DNA reads TGCGCCAGCAGCCCCCGACAGGGGTCATACGAGCAGTACTTC. Protein product: CASSPRQGSYEQYF.

The V and J genes are TRBV18 and TRBJ1-4; no reliable D call. V was shortened by 4 bases and J by 0 bases, with 6 bases between the two germline ends. Germline V CDR1 and CDR2: KGHSH, LQKENI. The CDR3 is 14 amino acids. CDR3 protein: CASSHSPTNEKLFF. The CDR3 DNA follows: TGTGCCAGCTCACACAGCCCAACTAATGAAAAACTGTTTTTT. The complete variable domain, with remaining parts taken from reference TRBV18 and TRBJ1-4, reads NAGVMQNPRHLVRRRGQEARLRCSPMKGHSHVYWYRQLPEEGLKFMVYLQKENIIDESGMPKERFSAEFPKEGPSILRIQQVVRGDSAAYFCASSHSPTNEKLFFGSGTQLSVL.

To note about this clone: The germline gene is not matched at one end of the junction; a read error may be the cause. The gene calls are TRBV7-7 and TRBJ2-5; possible D gene TRBD2, 6 bases. This CDR3 is built from 15 residues. Per the germline V gene, CDR1 is SSHAT and CDR2 is FNYEAQ (reference sequence). Here the CDR3 DNA reads TGTGCTAGCAGCTTAGGCGGGGACCTTAAAGAGACCCAGTACTTC. It translates to CASSLGGDLKETQYF.

The rearrangement links TRBV30 to TRBJ2-3; 8 bases fit TRBD1. J lost 4 bases, V lost 1 base, and 13 bases had no gene match. Germline V gives CDR1 GTSNPN, CDR2 SVGIG (reference sequence). This CDR3 spans 17 amino acids. The CDR3 sequence: CAWSDSWTGSVADTQYF. CDR3 coding DNA: TGTGCCTGGAGTGACAGCTGGACAGGGTCTGTCGCAGATACGCAGTATTTT.

This chain connects TRBV7-6 to TRBJ2-7, with 7 bases matching TRBD1. The CDR3 length is 15 residues. After removal of 5 bases from V and 0 bases from J, the junction contained 7 bases not matched to a gene. Germline V gene data show CDR1 as SGHVS and CDR2 as FNYEAQ. The CDR3 DNA sequence: TGTGCCAGCAGCCCACGCCGGGACAGCTCCTACGAGCAGTACTTC. This codes for CASSPRRDSSYEQYF.

The chain has TRBV5-1 and TRBJ1-4, with D possibly matching TRBD1 (5 bases). The V gene's germline CDR1 is SGHRS and CDR2 YFSETQ. V was cut by 4 bases and J by 2 bases, with 9 bases left in between. The CDR3 covers 14 residues. The CDR3 nucleotides are TGCGCCAGCAGCCCGGGACGGACTAATGAAAAACTGTTTTTT. It encodes CASSPGRTNEKLFF.

The gene calls are TRBV18 and TRBJ2-3, with D maybe TRBD2 (6 bases). Between the trimmed V and J ends, which lost 7 bases and 4 bases, there was a span of 12 bases. The V gene's germline CDR1 is KGHSH and CDR2 LQKENI. There are 13 residues in the CDR3. The CDR3: CASLSGGADTQYF. CDR3 DNA: TGTGCCAGCTTAAGCGGCGGGGCAGATACGCAGTATTTT.

Note on this clone: One end of the junction is discordant with germline, which a read error may explain. The rearrangement joins TRBV6-1 to TRBJ2-7; TRBD2 is a possible D gene (6 bases). Germline lookup yields CDR1 MNHNS and CDR2 SASEGT. The CDR3 sequence is 14 residues long. CDR3 DNA sequence: TGTGCCAGCAGTGCGGGGGAGACGGTGCCCTTTCGGCCTTTC. It codes for CASSAGETVPFRPF.

J is TRBJ1-1 and V is TRBV7-3, with D possibly being TRBD1 (5 bases). This CDR3 has 16 amino acids. Germline V gives CDR1 SGHTA, CDR2 FQGTGA. V was pared by 4 bases and J by 4 bases, with 19 bases between. The CDR3 loop reads CASSYGKFGRATEAFF. For the CDR3, the DNA is TGTGCCAGCAGCTACGGAAAGTTCGGCAGGGCCACTGAAGCTTTCTTT. Variable domain in full (rest from reference TRBV7-3 and TRBJ1-1): GAGVSQTPSNKVTEKGKYVELRCDPISGHTALYWYRQSLGQGPEFLIYFQGTGAADDSGLPNDRFFAVRPEGSVSTLKIQRTERGDSAVYLCASSYGKFGRATEAFFGQGTRLTVV.

The rearrangement joins TRBV7-8 to TRBJ1-2, with 7 bases matching TRBD1. Trimming at V came to 5 bases and at J to 6 bases, leaving 9 bases not matched to a gene. The CDR3 runs to 14 residues. From germline, CDR1 is SGHVS and CDR2 FQNEAQ. CDR3 bases: TGTGCCAGCAGCCCCTCGACAGGGTATCATGGCTACACCTTC. Translating gives CASSPSTGYHGYTF.